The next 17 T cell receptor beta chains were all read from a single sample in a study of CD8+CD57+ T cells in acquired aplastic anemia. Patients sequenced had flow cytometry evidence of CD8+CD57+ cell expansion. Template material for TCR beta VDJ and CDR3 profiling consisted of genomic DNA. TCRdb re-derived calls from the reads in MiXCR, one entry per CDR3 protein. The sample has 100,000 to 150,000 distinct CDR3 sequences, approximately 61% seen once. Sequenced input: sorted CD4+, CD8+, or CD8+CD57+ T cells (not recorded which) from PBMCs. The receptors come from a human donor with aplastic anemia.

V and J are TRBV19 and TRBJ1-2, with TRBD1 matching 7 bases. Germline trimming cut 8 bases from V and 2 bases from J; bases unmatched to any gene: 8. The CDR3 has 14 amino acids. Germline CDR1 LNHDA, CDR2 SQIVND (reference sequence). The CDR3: CASGRQGLNYGYTF. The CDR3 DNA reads TGTGCCAGTGGGAGACAGGGTCTGAACTATGGCTACACCTTC.

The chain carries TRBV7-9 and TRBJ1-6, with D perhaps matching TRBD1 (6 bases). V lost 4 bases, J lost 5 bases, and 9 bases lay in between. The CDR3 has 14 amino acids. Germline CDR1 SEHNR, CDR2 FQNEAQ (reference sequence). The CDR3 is CASSSQGDNSPLHF. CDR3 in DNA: TGTGCCAGCAGCTCACAGGGAGATAATTCACCCCTCCACTTT.

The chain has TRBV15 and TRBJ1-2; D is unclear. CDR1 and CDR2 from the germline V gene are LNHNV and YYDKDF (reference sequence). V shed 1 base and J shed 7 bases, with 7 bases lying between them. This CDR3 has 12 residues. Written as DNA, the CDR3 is TGTGCCACCAGCAGAGGCGCAGGTGGCTACACCTTC. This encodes CATSRGAGGYTF.

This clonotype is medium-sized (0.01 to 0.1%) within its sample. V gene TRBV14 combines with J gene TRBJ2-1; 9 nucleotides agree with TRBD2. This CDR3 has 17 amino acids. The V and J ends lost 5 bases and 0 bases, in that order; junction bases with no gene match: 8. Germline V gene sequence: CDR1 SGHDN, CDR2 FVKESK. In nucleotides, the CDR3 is TGTGCCAGCAGCATAGACAGAGCGGGAGGCTCCTACAATGAGCAGTTCTTC. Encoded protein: CASSIDRAGGSYNEQFF.

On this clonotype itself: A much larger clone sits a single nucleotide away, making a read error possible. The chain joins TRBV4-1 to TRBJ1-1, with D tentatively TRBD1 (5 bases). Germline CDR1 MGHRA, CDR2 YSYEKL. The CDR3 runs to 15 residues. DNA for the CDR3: TGCGCCAGCAGCCTACCGGGACGGATGAACACTGACGCTTTCTTT. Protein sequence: CASSLPGRMNTDAFF.

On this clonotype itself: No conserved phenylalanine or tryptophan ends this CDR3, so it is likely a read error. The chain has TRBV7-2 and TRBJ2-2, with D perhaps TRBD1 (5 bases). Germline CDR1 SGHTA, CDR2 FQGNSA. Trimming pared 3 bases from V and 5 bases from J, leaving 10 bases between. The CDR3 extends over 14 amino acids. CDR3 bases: TGTGCCAGCAGCTTTGGGGCGAGGACCGGGGAGCTGTTTTCT. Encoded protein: CASSFGARTGELFS.

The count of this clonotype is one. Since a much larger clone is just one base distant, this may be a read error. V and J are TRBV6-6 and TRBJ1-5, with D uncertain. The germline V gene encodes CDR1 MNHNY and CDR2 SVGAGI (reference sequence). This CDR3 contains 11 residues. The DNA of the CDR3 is TGTGCCAGCAGCCACAATCAGCCCCGGCATTTT. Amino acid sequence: CASSHNQPRHF.

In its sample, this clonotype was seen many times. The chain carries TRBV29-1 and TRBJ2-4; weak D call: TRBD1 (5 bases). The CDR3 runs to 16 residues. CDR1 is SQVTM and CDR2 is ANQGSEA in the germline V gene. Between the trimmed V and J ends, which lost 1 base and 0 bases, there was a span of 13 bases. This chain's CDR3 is CSVEVGVTLAKNIQYF. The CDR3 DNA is TGCAGCGTTGAAGTAGGGGTGACACTAGCCAAAAACATTCAGTACTTC.

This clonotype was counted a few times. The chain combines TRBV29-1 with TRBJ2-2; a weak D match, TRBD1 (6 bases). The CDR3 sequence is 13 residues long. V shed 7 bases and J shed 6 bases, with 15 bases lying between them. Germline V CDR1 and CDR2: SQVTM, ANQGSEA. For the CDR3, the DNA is TGCAGCGCTAGTACAGGGACCGCCGGGGAGCTGTTTTTT. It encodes CSASTGTAGELFF.

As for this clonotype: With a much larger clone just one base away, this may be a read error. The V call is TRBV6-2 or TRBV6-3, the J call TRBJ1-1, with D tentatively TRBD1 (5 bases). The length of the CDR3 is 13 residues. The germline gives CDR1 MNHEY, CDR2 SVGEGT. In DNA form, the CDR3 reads TGTGCCAGCAGCCTAGACTGGGGCACTGAAACTTTCTTT. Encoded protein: CASSLDWGTETFF.

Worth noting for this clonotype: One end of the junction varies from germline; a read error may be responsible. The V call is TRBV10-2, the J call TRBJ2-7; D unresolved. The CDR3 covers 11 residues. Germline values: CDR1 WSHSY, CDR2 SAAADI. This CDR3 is CAISPPYEQYF. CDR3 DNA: TGTGCCATCAGTCCCCCCTACGAGCAGTACTTC.

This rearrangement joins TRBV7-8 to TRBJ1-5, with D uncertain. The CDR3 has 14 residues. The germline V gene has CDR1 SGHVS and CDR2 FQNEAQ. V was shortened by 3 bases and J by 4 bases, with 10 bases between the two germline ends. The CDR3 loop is CASSFGLRNQPQHF. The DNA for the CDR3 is TGTGCCAGCAGCTTCGGACTTAGAAATCAGCCCCAGCATTTT.

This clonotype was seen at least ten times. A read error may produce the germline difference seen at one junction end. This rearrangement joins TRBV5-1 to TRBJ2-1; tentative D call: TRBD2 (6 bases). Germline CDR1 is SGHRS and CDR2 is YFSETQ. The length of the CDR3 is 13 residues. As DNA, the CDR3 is TGTGCCAGCAGCTTGGGGGGTTACAATGAGCAGTTCTTC. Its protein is CASSLGGYNEQFF.

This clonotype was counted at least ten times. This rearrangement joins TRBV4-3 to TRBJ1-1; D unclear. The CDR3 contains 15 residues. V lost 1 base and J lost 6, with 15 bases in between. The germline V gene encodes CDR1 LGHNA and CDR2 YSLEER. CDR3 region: CASSQVEGTVAEAFF. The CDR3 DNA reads TGCGCCAGCAGCCAAGTGGAGGGAACGGTGGCTGAAGCTTTCTTT.

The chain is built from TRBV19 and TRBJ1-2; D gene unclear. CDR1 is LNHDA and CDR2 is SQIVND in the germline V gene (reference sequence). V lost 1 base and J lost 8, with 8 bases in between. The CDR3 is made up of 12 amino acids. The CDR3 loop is CASSIGVRGYTF. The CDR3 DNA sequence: TGTGCCAGTAGTATAGGCGTCCGGGGCTACACCTTC.

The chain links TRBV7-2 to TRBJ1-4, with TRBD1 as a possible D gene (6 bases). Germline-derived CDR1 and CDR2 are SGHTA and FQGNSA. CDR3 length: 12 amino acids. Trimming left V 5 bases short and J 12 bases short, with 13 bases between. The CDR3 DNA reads TGTGCCAGCAGCACACAGGGAGGGGAACTGTTTTTT. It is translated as CASSTQGGELFF. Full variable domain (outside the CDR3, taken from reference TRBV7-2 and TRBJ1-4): GAGVSQSPSNKVTEKGKDVELRCDPISGHTALYWYRQSLGQGLEFLIYFQGNSAPDKSGLPSDRFSAERTGGSVSTLTIQRTQQEDSAVYLCASSTQGGELFFGSGTQLSVL.

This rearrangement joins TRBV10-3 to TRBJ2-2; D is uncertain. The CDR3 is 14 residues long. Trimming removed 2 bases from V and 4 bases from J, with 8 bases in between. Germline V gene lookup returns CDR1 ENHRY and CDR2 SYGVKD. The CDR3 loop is CAISETAGTGELFF. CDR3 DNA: TGTGCCATCAGTGAGACGGCCGGCACCGGGGAGCTGTTTTTT.